The rows below give T cell receptor beta chains drawn from one sample of a study of neurological immune-mediated disorders. TCRdb re-called the 5' RACE reads with MiXCR, one entry per CDR3 protein. The sample holds just over 50,000 distinct CDR3 sequences; about 3% are singletons and the top ten take roughly 5.5%. The sample taken for sequencing was PBMCs. These receptors all stem from a man in his forties with multiple sclerosis. CDR3s include the opening cysteine and the closing phenylalanine or tryptophan. A D gene is named only where the DNA matches it firmly. Only part of the rows carry a size: once, few, many, or a class if the clone is expanded.

cdr3_nt: TGTGCCAGCAGTTCCACTGTTCCCACATTCAATCAGCCCCAGAATTTT
cdr3_aa: CASSSTVPTFNQPQNF
j_call: TRBJ1-5
clone_size: many
d_call: .
v_call: TRBV27

cdr3_nt: TGTGCCAGCAGTCCCCACCGGGACAGGGGCCACGAGCAGTACTTC
cdr3_aa: CASSPHRDRGHEQYF
j_call: TRBJ2-7
clone_size: many
d_call: TRBD1
v_call: TRBV27

cdr3_nt: TGCGCCAGCAGCGCCCTGTCGGGACAGGGCTCGCCCCAGAATTTT
cdr3_aa: CASSALSGQGSPQNF
j_call: TRBJ1-5
clone_size: many
d_call: TRBD1
v_call: TRBV5-1

cdr3_nt: TGTGCCAGCAGTTTACCCCACAGGGGAGCTGAAGCTTTCTTT
cdr3_aa: CASSLPHRGAEAFF
j_call: TRBJ1-1
clone_size: few
d_call: TRBD1
v_call: TRBV12-3/TRBV12-4

cdr3_nt: TGTGCCAGCAGCACACCTCAGGGATTCTTGCAGCCCCAGCATTTT
cdr3_aa: CASSTPQGFLQPQHF
j_call: TRBJ1-5
clone_size: many
d_call: .
v_call: TRBV6-6

cdr3_nt: TGCAGTGCTCCGAGTAGGGTTATAGACGAGCAGTACTTC
cdr3_aa: CSAPSRVIDEQYF
j_call: TRBJ2-7
clone_size: many
d_call: .
v_call: TRBV20-1

cdr3_nt: TGCAGTGCTAGAGCCGCGGACAGGGACACCGGGGAGCTGTTTTTT
cdr3_aa: CSARAADRDTGELFF
j_call: TRBJ2-2
clone_size: many
d_call: TRBD1
v_call: TRBV20-1

cdr3_nt: TGCAGTGCTAGCGTCTTACTGGGAACCCAGTACTTC
cdr3_aa: CSASVLLGTQYF
j_call: TRBJ2-5
clone_size: many
d_call: .
v_call: TRBV20-1

cdr3_nt: TGCAGTGCTAGACAGGAGATCGAAAAACTGTTTTTT
cdr3_aa: CSARQEIEKLFF
j_call: TRBJ1-4
clone_size: many
d_call: .
v_call: TRBV20-1

cdr3_nt: TGTGCCAGCAGCCAGTCCGCCTTGAACACTGAAGCTTTCTTT
cdr3_aa: CASSQSALNTEAFF
j_call: TRBJ1-1
clone_size: many
d_call: .
v_call: TRBV3-1

cdr3_nt: TGTGCCAGCCGGGCGAGTCTCTACTCTGGAAACACCATATATTTT
cdr3_aa: CASRASLYSGNTIYF
j_call: TRBJ1-3
clone_size: many
d_call: .
v_call: TRBV2

cdr3_nt: TGTGCCAGCAGTTTACAGGGGGCTTGGGATCAGCCCCAGCATTTT
cdr3_aa: CASSLQGAWDQPQHF
j_call: TRBJ1-5
clone_size: many
d_call: TRBD1
v_call: TRBV12-3/TRBV12-4

cdr3_nt: .
cdr3_aa: CSARDWGRGSQPQNF
j_call: TRBJ1-5
clone_size: many
d_call: .
v_call: TRBV20-1

cdr3_nt: TGTGCCAGTAGTATGACAGGGAAGGCTGAAGCTTTCTTT
cdr3_aa: CASSMTGKAEAFF
j_call: TRBJ1-1
clone_size: many
d_call: TRBD1
v_call: TRBV19

cdr3_nt: TGTGCCGTCGGGGGGTTGAACACCGGGGAGCTGTTTTTT
cdr3_aa: CAVGGLNTGELFF
j_call: TRBJ2-2
clone_size: many
d_call: TRBD2
v_call: TRBV10-3

cdr3_nt: TGTGCCAGCAGCGCGCGTCGGGGCCCAAATGAAAAACTGTTTTTT
cdr3_aa: CASSARRGPNEKLFF
j_call: TRBJ1-4
clone_size: many
d_call: .
v_call: TRBV5-6

cdr3_nt: TGTGCCAGCAGCCAAGATTTTGGGGGCTACGAGCAGTACTTC
cdr3_aa: CASSQDFGGYEQYF
j_call: TRBJ2-7
clone_size: many
d_call: .
v_call: TRBV3-1

cdr3_nt: TGTGCCAGCAGTTTAACGGGTGGGAGCTCCTATAATTCACCCCTCAACTTT
cdr3_aa: CASSLTGGSSYNSPLNF
j_call: TRBJ1-6
clone_size: .
d_call: .
v_call: TRBV27

cdr3_nt: TGTGCCAGCAGTTCGAGAGGGGTGGGTGGAAACACCATATATTTT
cdr3_aa: CASSSRGVGGNTIYF
j_call: TRBJ1-3
clone_size: many
d_call: .
v_call: TRBV7-9

cdr3_nt: TGCGCCAGCAGTGATGGTTACGAGCAGTACTTC
cdr3_aa: CASSDGYEQYF
j_call: TRBJ2-7
clone_size: many
d_call: .
v_call: TRBV10-2

cdr3_nt: TGTGCCAGCAGTGCCTACGAGCAGTACTTC
cdr3_aa: CASSAYEQYF
j_call: TRBJ2-7
clone_size: many
d_call: .
v_call: TRBV2

cdr3_nt: TGTGCCAGCAGAGTGGGCGGACAGAACACTGAAGCTTTCTTT
cdr3_aa: CASRVGGQNTEAFF
j_call: TRBJ1-1
clone_size: .
d_call: .
v_call: TRBV4-2

cdr3_nt: TGTGCCAGCAGCATCGGTCGGACCGTCGTGGGGGCTTTCTTT
cdr3_aa: CASSIGRTVVGAFF
j_call: TRBJ1-1
clone_size: few
d_call: .
v_call: TRBV7-8

cdr3_nt: TGCAGTGCCCGGCAGGGGGGCGCGTCTGGCTACACCTTC
cdr3_aa: CSARQGGASGYTF
j_call: TRBJ1-2
clone_size: many
d_call: TRBD1
v_call: TRBV20-1

cdr3_nt: TGTGCCAGCAGTTCCGGACACTACTATGGCTACACCTTC
cdr3_aa: CASSSGHYYGYTF
j_call: TRBJ1-2
clone_size: many
d_call: .
v_call: TRBV12-3/TRBV12-4

cdr3_nt: TGTGCCAGCAGTTTATACGTGACAGGGTCTAATTCACCCCTCCACTTT
cdr3_aa: CASSLYVTGSNSPLHF
j_call: TRBJ1-6
clone_size: many
d_call: TRBD1
v_call: TRBV28

cdr3_nt: TGTGCCAGCAGTGGCCCGTATCTGAACACTGAAGCTTTCTTT
cdr3_aa: CASSGPYLNTEAFF
j_call: TRBJ1-1
clone_size: many
d_call: .
v_call: TRBV12-3/TRBV12-4

cdr3_nt: TGTGCCAGCAGGGGGTCTGGGGCCAACGTCCTGACTTTC
cdr3_aa: CASRGSGANVLTF
j_call: TRBJ2-6
clone_size: many
d_call: .
v_call: TRBV27

cdr3_nt: TGCAGCCCGAGGAGGGACCACTCGGAGACCCAGTACTTC
cdr3_aa: CSPRRDHSETQYF
j_call: TRBJ2-5
clone_size: many
d_call: .
v_call: TRBV20-1

cdr3_nt: TGTGCCAGCACCCGGAGGGGGATTGGTGAAAAACTGTTTTTT
cdr3_aa: CASTRRGIGEKLFF
j_call: TRBJ1-4
clone_size: many
d_call: .
v_call: TRBV12-3/TRBV12-4

cdr3_nt: TGCGCCAGCAGCGGGGCTGATACGCAGTATTTT
cdr3_aa: CASSGADTQYF
j_call: TRBJ2-3
clone_size: many
d_call: .
v_call: TRBV5-1

cdr3_nt: TGTGCCAGCAGCCAAGCAGGGGGGCTCACTGAAGCTTTCTTT
cdr3_aa: CASSQAGGLTEAFF
j_call: TRBJ1-1
clone_size: many
d_call: TRBD1
v_call: TRBV14

cdr3_nt: TGCAGTGCTATCGTCCGCATCGGGGATACGCAGTATTTT
cdr3_aa: CSAIVRIGDTQYF
j_call: TRBJ2-3
clone_size: .
d_call: .
v_call: TRBV20-1

cdr3_nt: TGCGCCAGCAGCTTGGTATCGGAATCCGAGCAGTACTTC
cdr3_aa: CASSLVSESEQYF
j_call: TRBJ2-7
clone_size: many
d_call: .
v_call: TRBV5-1

cdr3_nt: TGTGCCAGCAGCCGCGTCGGTGAGAACACTGAAGCTTTCTTT
cdr3_aa: CASSRVGENTEAFF
j_call: TRBJ1-1
clone_size: few
d_call: .
v_call: TRBV9

cdr3_nt: TGCGCCAGCAGCCGCGAGGGGAAAACGGGGGAGACCCAGTACTTC
cdr3_aa: CASSREGKTGETQYF
j_call: TRBJ2-5
clone_size: .
d_call: .
v_call: TRBV4-1

cdr3_nt: TGCAGTGCCCCACTAAGCGGGGGGGCCACAGATACGCAGTATTTT
cdr3_aa: CSAPLSGGATDTQYF
j_call: TRBJ2-3
clone_size: many
d_call: TRBD2
v_call: TRBV20-1

cdr3_nt: TGCGCCAGCAGCACGGGGATGGTGGCAGATACGCAGTATTTT
cdr3_aa: CASSTGMVADTQYF
j_call: TRBJ2-3
clone_size: many
d_call: .
v_call: TRBV5-1